These T cell receptor beta chains were read from a single sample in a study of identical twins. TCRdb re-analysed the 5' RACE reads in MiXCR, keeping a single row per CDR3 protein. The sample consists of about 220,000 distinct CDR3 sequences, roughly 10% of them appearing once. The sample comprised memory (CD45RO+) T cells sorted from blood. These receptors came from a woman younger than 30 in good health. Both conserved end residues are part of each CDR3. The D gene is left open where the match is weak. Size tells how often a clone was seen (once, few, many) or the class of an expanded clone, and some rows leave it out.

D gene	clone size	V gene	J gene	CDR3 protein	CDR3 DNA
.	few	TRBV12-3/TRBV12-4	TRBJ1-1	CASRRPGSTEAFF	TGTGCCAGCAGACGGCCAGGGAGCACTGAAGCTTTCTTT
.	many	TRBV2	TRBJ1-5	CASSGQSNQPQHF	TGTGCCAGCAGTGGACAGTCCAATCAGCCCCAGCATTTT
.	many	TRBV7-9	TRBJ2-2	CASSLVLENTGELFF	TGTGCCAGCAGCTTAGTTCTTGAGAACACCGGGGAGCTGTTTTTT
.	.	TRBV5-1	TRBJ2-3	CASSWGLQTDTQYF	TGCGCCAGCAGCTGGGGCTTACAAACAGATACGCAGTATTTT
TRBD2	few	TRBV19	TRBJ2-6	CASRRLAYSGANVLTF	TGTGCCAGTAGGAGACTAGCGTACTCTGGGGCCAACGTCCTGACTTTC
.	many	TRBV7-2	TRBJ2-3	CASSQRGGDTQYF	TGTGCCAGCAGCCAAAGGGGCGGAGATACGCAGTATTTT
TRBD1	many	TRBV5-1	TRBJ2-1	CASSLWTGGNEQFF	TGCGCCAGCAGCTTGTGGACAGGGGGCAATGAGCAGTTCTTC
.	.	TRBV5-6	TRBJ1-1	CASSLRHSEAFF	TGTGCCAGCAGCTTGCGTCACAGTGAAGCTTTCTTT
.	.	TRBV5-1	TRBJ2-5	CASTSPYQETQYF	TGCGCCAGCACCTCTCCGTACCAAGAGACCCAGTACTTC
TRBD2	.	TRBV12-3/TRBV12-4	TRBJ2-7	CASSLYPGRAYEQYF	TGTGCCAGCAGTTTGTATCCCGGGAGGGCCTACGAGCAGTACTTC
TRBD2	.	TRBV7-8	TRBJ2-2	CASSLSGLVTGELFF	TGTGCCAGCAGCTTATCCGGACTAGTCACCGGGGAGCTGTTTTTT
.	.	TRBV4-2	TRBJ2-6	CASSQDLKALYAANVLTF	TGTGCCAGCAGCCAAGATCTTAAGGCCCTCTACGCGGCCAACGTCCTGACTTTC
TRBD1	.	TRBV6-1	TRBJ1-1	CASTGVGTGLHTEAFF	TGTGCCAGCACCGGGGTGGGGACAGGGCTCCACACTGAAGCTTTCTTT
.	few	TRBV18	TRBJ2-5	CASSPAGFGTQYF	TGTGCCAGCTCACCGGCGGGGTTCGGGACCCAGTACTTC
.	many	TRBV20-1	TRBJ2-7	CSARDIREKKYEQYF	TGCAGTGCTAGAGATATCCGGGAGAAAAAGTACGAGCAGTACTTC
.	many	TRBV29-1	TRBJ2-7	CSPLLGYEQYF	TGCAGCCCTTTACTGGGATACGAGCAGTACTTC
.	.	TRBV7-6	TRBJ2-5	CASSFRAAEETQYF	TGTGCCAGCAGCTTTCGGGCGGCAGAAGAGACCCAGTACTTC
.	.	TRBV10-3	TRBJ1-1	CAIRGSSNTEAFF	TGTGCCATCAGAGGCAGTAGTAACACTGAAGCTTTCTTT
.	few	TRBV20-1	TRBJ2-1	CSATPGSRGEQFF	TGCAGTGCTACCCCGGGCTCTAGGGGTGAGCAGTTCTTC
.	.	TRBV5-6	TRBJ2-2	CASSLVVAGELFF	TGTGCCAGCAGCTTGGTCGTTGCCGGGGAGCTGTTTTTT
.	few	TRBV20-1	TRBJ1-5	CSAGVSGQPQHF	TGCAGTGCTGGGGTATCGGGGCAGCCCCAGCATTTT
.	.	TRBV20-1	TRBJ2-2	CSARLARGAGELFF	TGCAGTGCTAGGCTAGCCAGGGGAGCCGGGGAGCTGTTTTTT
.	.	TRBV9	TRBJ1-1	CARYSGEAFF	TGTGCCAGATACAGTGGTGAAGCTTTCTTT
.	.	TRBV20-1	TRBJ1-2	CSVLGRTYGYTF	TGCAGTGTCTTGGGACGGACCTATGGCTACACCTTC
.	.	TRBV7-8	TRBJ2-3	CASSLETKTQYF	TGTGCCAGCAGCTTAGAGACCAAAACGCAGTATTTT
.	few	TRBV6-2/TRBV6-3	TRBJ1-1	CASSYNPETEAFF	TGTGCCAGCAGTTATAACCCGGAGACCGAAGCTTTCTTT
.	few	TRBV6-7	TRBJ2-2	CASSPTRLGGELFF	TGTGCCAGCAGCCCAACGAGGTTGGGTGGGGAGCTGTTTTTT
.	medium-sized	TRBV18	TRBJ1-1	CASSPLRVRDTEAFF	TGTGCCAGCTCACCGCTCAGGGTTCGGGACACTGAAGCTTTCTTT
TRBD2	many	TRBV20-1	TRBJ2-5	CSASKLAGGQETQYF	TGCAGTGCTAGCAAACTAGCGGGGGGGCAAGAGACCCAGTACTTC
.	.	TRBV5-6	TRBJ2-7	CASSPGLGCEQYF	TGTGCCAGCAGCCCAGGCCTCGGCTGCGAGCAGTACTTC
.	many	TRBV12-3/TRBV12-4	TRBJ2-3	CASSLGPSTDTQYF	TGTGCCAGCAGTTTGGGCCCTAGCACAGATACGCAGTATTTT
TRBD1	.	TRBV20-1	TRBJ2-5	CSASPLTGGRETQYF	TGCAGTGCTAGTCCTCTGACAGGGGGCAGGGAGACCCAGTACTTC
.	few	TRBV7-3	TRBJ2-2	CASSLRAGATGELFF	TGTGCCAGCAGCTTAAGAGCGGGTGCCACCGGGGAGCTGTTTTTT
.	few	TRBV25-1	TRBJ2-7	CASSEQGNEQYF	TGTGCCAGCAGTGAACAGGGAAACGAGCAGTACTTC
TRBD1	few	TRBV7-9	TRBJ1-1	CASSSRGLTEAFF	TGTGCCAGCAGCTCCAGGGGGTTGACTGAAGCTTTCTTT
.	few	TRBV6-1	TRBJ1-2	CASSVGTPANYGYTF	TGTGCCAGCAGTGTTGGGACACCAGCTAACTATGGCTACACCTTC
.	few	TRBV2	TRBJ2-5	CASNYRETQYF	TGTGCCAGCAACTATCGAGAGACCCAGTACTTC
.	few	TRBV20-1	TRBJ1-1	CSARGQRTEAFF	TGCAGTGCTAGGGGGCAGCGAACTGAAGCTTTCTTT
.	few	TRBV20-1	TRBJ1-5	CSARASRGQPQHF	TGCAGTGCTAGAGCCTCCCGAGGCCAGCCCCAGCATTTT
.	.	TRBV9	TRBJ2-5	CASSVDAETQYF	TGTGCCAGCAGCGTAGATGCAGAGACCCAGTACTTC